The 11 T cell receptor beta chains below were found in one sample sequenced in a study of Tregs in tolerant kidney transplant recipients. TCRdb's table, derived via immunoSEQ multiplex PCR, lists solely in-frame clones and lacks some. The sample holds some 74,000 clones, around 93% seen once. The starting material was Tregs from blood, obtained before the transplant. The receptors derive from a human donor who received a combined kidney and bone marrow transplant.

The chain combines TRBV5-1 with TRBJ2-1, with 9 bases that match TRBD2. The V gene's germline CDR1 is SGHRS and CDR2 YFSETQ. The CDR3 has 14 residues. Losses at the gene ends were 7 bases for V and 6 bases for J; bases not matched to a gene: 8. This CDR3 reads CASGGLAGSNEQFF. CDR3 DNA sequence: TGCGCCAGCGGGGGGCTAGCGGGGTCCAATGAGCAGTTCTTC. The full variable domain, rest sourced from reference TRBV5-1 and TRBJ2-1, is KAGVTQTPRYLIKTRGQQVTLSCSPISGHRSVSWYQQTPGQGLQFLFEYFSETQRNKGNFPGRFSGRQFSNSRSEMNVSTLELGDSALYLCASGGLAGSNEQFFGPGTRLTVL.

The chain is built from TRBV7-3 and TRBJ2-2; D is ambiguous. The germline CDR1 and CDR2 sequences are SGHTA and FQGTGA. CDR3 length: 16 residues. Trimming took 4 bases from V and 8 from J, leaving 20 bases between them. The CDR3 sequence is CASSSVPNLAGGELFF. The CDR3 DNA reads TGTGCCAGCAGCTCCGTTCCTAACCTCGCTGGAGGGGAGCTGTTTTTT.

The CDR3 loop is CASSSRQHQETQYF. DNA of the CDR3: TGTGCCAGCAGTAGTCGACAGCACCAAGAGACCCAGTACTTC. The chain employs TRBV6-1 and TRBJ2-5; tentative D call: TRBD1 (5 bases). V lost 5 bases and J 0 bases, leaving 10 bases between the germline ends. Germline CDR1 is MNHNS and CDR2 is SASEGT. CDR3 length: 14 residues.

This clone has just a few counts. V and J are TRBV5-1 and TRBJ2-5; D unclear. The length of the CDR3 is 15 residues. The germline CDR1 and CDR2 sequences are SGHRS and YFSETQ. Between the trimmed V and J ends, which lost 0 bases and 1 base, there was a span of 10 bases. The CDR3 region is CASSLVAASQETQYF. CDR3 coding DNA: TGCGCCAGCAGCTTGGTGGCAGCCAGCCAAGAGACCCAGTACTTC. Full variable domain (remainder filled in from reference TRBV5-1 and TRBJ2-5): KAGVTQTPRYLIKTRGQQVTLSCSPISGHRSVSWYQQTPGQGLQFLFEYFSETQRNKGNFPGRFSGRQFSNSRSEMNVSTLELGDSALYLCASSLVAASQETQYFGPGTRLLVL.

The chain employs TRBV7-3 and TRBJ2-3, with D unclear. CDR1 SGHTA and CDR2 FQGTGA come from the germline V gene. The CDR3 totals 13 residues. V lost 1 base and J 4 bases, leaving 6 bases between the germline ends. CDR3 amino acids: CASSLNGPDTQYF. The CDR3 bases are TGTGCCAGCAGCTTAAACGGGCCAGATACGCAGTATTTT.

CDR3: CASGHGYTF. The CDR3 DNA sequence: TGTGCCAGCGGCCATGGCTACACCTTC. This chain uses TRBV28 with TRBJ1-2; the D is unclear. V shed 8 bases and J shed 6 bases, with 4 bases lying between them. The CDR3 covers 9 residues. CDR1 is MDHEN and CDR2 is SYDVKM in the germline V gene.

The chain links TRBV11-3 to TRBJ2-2; the D gene is possibly TRBD2 (5 bases). From germline, CDR1 is SGHNT and CDR2 YENEEA. Trimming left V 1 base short and J 2 bases short, with 11 bases between. CDR3 size: 16 residues. The CDR3 DNA is TGTGCCAGCAGCTTAGGGTCGGGGATCAACACCGGGGAGCTGTTTTTT. It codes for CASSLGSGINTGELFF.

The genes are TRBV7-9 and TRBJ2-5, with 9 bases lining up with TRBD1. Per germline, CDR1 SEHNR and CDR2 FQNEAQ (reference sequence). The ends lost 5 bases at V and 1 base at J; junction bases unmatched: 5. This CDR3 contains 15 residues. In nucleotides, the CDR3 is TGTGCCAGCAGCCCTCGGACAGGGGTCCAAGAGACCCAGTACTTC. This translates into CASSPRTGVQETQYF. The variable domain in full, with the rest retrieved from reference TRBV7-9 and TRBJ2-5, is DTGVSQNPRHKITKRGQNVTFRCDPISEHNRLYWYRQTLGQGPEFLTYFQNEAQLEKSRLLSDRFSAERPKGSFSTLEIQRTEQGDSAMYLCASSPRTGVQETQYFGPGTRLLVL.

This clone appeared a single time. The J gene is TRBJ2-6, the V gene TRBV2; D not certain. CDR3 size: 14 residues. Per the germline V gene, CDR1 is SNHLY and CDR2 is FYNNEI. Trimming stripped 4 bases from V and 0 bases from J, with 4 bases between. The CDR3 DNA follows: TGTGCCAGCAGTGGGCGCTCTGGGGCCAACGTCCTGACTTTC. Its translation is CASSGRSGANVLTF.

Here the CDR3 DNA reads TGTGCCACCGCGTCCGGAAGGGGAAATCAGCCCCAGCATTTT. Translated, it gives CATASGRGNQPQHF. The chain links TRBV19 to TRBJ1-5; tentatively, D is TRBD1 (5 bases). V was clipped by 10 bases and J by 4 bases, with 17 bases between them. This CDR3 comprises 14 residues. CDR1 and CDR2 (germline): LNHDA, SQIVND (reference sequence).

The chain joins TRBV5-1 to TRBJ1-2; D is possibly TRBD1 (5 bases). This CDR3 has 16 residues. The germline gives CDR1 SGHRS, CDR2 YFSETQ. Trimming left V 4 bases short and J 4 bases short, with 20 bases between. This CDR3 is CASSTEGRGYGYGYTF. CDR3 bases: TGCGCCAGCAGCACCGAGGGACGGGGCTATGGCTATGGCTACACCTTC.